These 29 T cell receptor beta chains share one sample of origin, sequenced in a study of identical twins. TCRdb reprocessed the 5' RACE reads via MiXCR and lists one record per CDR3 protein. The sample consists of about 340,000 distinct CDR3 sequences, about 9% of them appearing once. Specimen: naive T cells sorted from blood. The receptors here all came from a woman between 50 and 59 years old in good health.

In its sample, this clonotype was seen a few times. CDR3 sequence: CASSLTGAPYNEQFF. The DNA for the CDR3 is TGTGCCAGCAGTTTAACAGGTGCTCCCTACAATGAGCAGTTCTTC. The chain has TRBV28 and TRBJ2-1; D might be TRBD1 (5 bases). The CDR3 consists of 15 residues. Germline-derived CDR1 and CDR2 are MDHEN and SYDVKM. The germline V and J ends were trimmed by 2 bases and 2 bases, with 10 bases remaining between them.

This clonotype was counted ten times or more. The DNA for the CDR3 is TGCAGTGCTAGAGTTGAGGGGCCGGCAGATACGCAGTATTTT. Protein: CSARVEGPADTQYF. The rearrangement joins TRBV20-1 to TRBJ2-3; either TRBD1 or TRBD2 may fit D (5 bases each). The length of the CDR3 is 14 residues. Per germline, CDR1 DFQATT and CDR2 SNEGSKA (reference sequence). V dropped 1 base and J dropped 4 bases, with 12 bases sitting between them.

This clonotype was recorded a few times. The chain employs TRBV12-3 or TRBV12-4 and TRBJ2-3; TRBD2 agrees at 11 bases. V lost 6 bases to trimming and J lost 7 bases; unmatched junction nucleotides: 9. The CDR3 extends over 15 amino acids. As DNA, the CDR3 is TGTGCCAGCAGACTCTTCCCTAGCGGGAGGAATACGCAGTATTTT. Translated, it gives CASRLFPSGRNTQYF.

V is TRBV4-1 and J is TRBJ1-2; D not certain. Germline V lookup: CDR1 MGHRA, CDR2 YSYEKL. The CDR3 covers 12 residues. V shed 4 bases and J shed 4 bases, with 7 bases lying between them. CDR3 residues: CASSPGFYGYTF. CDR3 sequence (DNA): TGCGCCAGCAGCCCCGGTTTCTATGGCTACACCTTC.

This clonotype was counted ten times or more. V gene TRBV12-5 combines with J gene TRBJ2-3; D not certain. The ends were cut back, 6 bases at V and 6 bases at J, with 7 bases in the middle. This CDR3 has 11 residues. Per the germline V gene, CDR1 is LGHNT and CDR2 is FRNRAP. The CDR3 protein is CASGLGDTQYF. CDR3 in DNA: TGTGCTAGTGGCCTGGGGGATACGCAGTATTTT. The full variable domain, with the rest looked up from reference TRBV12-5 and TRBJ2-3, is DARVTQTPRHKVTEMGQEVTMRCQPILGHNTVFWYRQTMMQGLELLAYFRNRAPLDDSGMPKDRFSAEMPDATLATLKIQPSEPRDSAVYFCASGLGDTQYFGPGTRLTVL.

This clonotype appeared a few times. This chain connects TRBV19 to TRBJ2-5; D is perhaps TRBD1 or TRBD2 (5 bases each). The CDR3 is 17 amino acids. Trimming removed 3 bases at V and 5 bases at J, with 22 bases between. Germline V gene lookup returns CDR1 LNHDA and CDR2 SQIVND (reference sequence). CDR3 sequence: CASSITRGALSPETQYF. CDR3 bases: TGTGCCAGTAGTATTACCCGAGGGGCTTTGTCCCCGGAGACCCAGTACTTC.

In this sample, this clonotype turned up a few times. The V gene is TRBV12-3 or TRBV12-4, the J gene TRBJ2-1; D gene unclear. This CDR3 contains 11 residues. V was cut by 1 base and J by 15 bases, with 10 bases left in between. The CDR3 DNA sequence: TGTGCCAGCAGTTTAGGGCCAGATATGTTCTTC. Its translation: CASSLGPDMFF.

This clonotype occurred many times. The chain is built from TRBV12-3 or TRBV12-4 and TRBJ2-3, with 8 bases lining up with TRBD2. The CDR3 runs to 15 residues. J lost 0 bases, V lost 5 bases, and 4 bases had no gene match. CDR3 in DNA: TGTGCCAGCAGTCCAGCGGGGGCTAGCACAGATACGCAGTATTTT. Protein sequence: CASSPAGASTDTQYF.

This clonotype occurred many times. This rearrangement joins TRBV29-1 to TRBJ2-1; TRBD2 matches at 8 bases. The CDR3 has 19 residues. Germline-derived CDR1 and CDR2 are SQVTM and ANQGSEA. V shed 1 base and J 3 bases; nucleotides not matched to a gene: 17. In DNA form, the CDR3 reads TGCAGCGTTGAAGGGTGGGCAGGGTCGTCACTAGCGGTCTACAATGAGCAGTTCTTC. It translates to CSVEGWAGSSLAVYNEQFF.

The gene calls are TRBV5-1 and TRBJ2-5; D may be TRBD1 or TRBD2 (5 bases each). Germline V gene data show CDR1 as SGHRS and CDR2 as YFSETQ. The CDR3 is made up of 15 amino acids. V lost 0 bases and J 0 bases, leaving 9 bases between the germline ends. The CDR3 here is CASSLGDRHQETQYF. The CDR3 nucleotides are TGCGCCAGCAGCTTGGGGGACCGCCACCAAGAGACCCAGTACTTC.

The CDR3 nucleotides read TGTGCCAGCGCGGCGACCAACAATGAGCAGTTCTTC. Translated: CASAATNNEQFF. This chain connects TRBV12-3 or TRBV12-4 to TRBJ2-1; D is uncertain. The CDR3 runs 12 residues. V gave up 8 bases and J gave up 5 bases, with 10 bases separating them.

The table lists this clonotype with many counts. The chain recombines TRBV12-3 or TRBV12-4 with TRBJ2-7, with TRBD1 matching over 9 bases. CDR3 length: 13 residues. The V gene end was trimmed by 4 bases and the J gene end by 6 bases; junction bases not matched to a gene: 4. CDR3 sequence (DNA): TGTGCCAGCAGTTCCGGGACAGGGAGCGAGCAGTACTTC. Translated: CASSSGTGSEQYF.

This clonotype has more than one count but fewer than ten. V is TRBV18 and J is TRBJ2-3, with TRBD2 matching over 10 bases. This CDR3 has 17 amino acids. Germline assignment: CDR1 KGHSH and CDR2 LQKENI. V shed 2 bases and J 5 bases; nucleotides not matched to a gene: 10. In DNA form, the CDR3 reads TGTGCCAGCTCACCAAGTCGGCTAGCGGGAGAGGTAGATACGCAGTATTTT. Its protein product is CASSPSRLAGEVDTQYF. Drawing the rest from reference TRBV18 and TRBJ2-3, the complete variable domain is NAGVMQNPRHLVRRRGQEARLRCSPMKGHSHVYWYRQLPEEGLKFMVYLQKENIIDESGMPKERFSAEFPKEGPSILRIQQVVRGDSAAYFCASSPSRLAGEVDTQYFGPGTRLTVL.

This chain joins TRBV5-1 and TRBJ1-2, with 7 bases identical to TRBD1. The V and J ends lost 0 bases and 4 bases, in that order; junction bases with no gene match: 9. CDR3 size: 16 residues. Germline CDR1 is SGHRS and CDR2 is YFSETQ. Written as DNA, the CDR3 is TGCGCCAGCAGCTTGGCCGGTACAGGGGTTCGCTATGGCTACACCTTC. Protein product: CASSLAGTGVRYGYTF.

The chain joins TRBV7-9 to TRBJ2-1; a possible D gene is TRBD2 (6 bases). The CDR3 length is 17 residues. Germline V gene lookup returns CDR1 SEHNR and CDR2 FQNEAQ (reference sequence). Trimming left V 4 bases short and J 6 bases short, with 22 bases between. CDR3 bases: TGTGCCAGCAGCTCCTTCCCCCCTCCGGGAGTCGTCAATGAGCAGTTCTTC. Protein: CASSSFPPPGVVNEQFF.

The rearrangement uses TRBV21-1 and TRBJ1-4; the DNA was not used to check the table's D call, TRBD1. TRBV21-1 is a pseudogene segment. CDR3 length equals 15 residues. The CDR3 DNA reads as TGTGCCAGCACCCCAGGGGGCTTGGCTAATGAAAAACTGTTTTTT. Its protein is CASTPGGLANEKLFF.

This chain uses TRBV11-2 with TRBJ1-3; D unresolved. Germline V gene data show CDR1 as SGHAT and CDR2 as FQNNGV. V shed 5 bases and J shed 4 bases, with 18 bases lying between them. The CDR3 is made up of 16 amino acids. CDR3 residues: CASSTEREMRGNTIYF. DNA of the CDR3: TGTGCCAGCAGCACCGAGAGGGAGATGAGAGGAAACACCATATATTTT.

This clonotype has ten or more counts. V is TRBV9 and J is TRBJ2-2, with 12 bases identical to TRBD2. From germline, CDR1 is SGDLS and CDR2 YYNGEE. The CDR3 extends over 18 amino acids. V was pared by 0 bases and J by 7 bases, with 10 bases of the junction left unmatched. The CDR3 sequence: CASSVAGLAGGRGGELFF. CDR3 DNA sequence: TGTGCCAGCAGCGTAGCGGGGCTAGCGGGAGGGCGAGGCGGGGAGCTGTTTTTT.

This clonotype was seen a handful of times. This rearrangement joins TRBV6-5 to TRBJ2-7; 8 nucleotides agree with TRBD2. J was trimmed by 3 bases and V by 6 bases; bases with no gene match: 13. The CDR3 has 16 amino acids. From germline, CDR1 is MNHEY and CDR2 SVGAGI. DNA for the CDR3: TGTGCCAGCAGCCGGGATCCTAGCGGGTTTCTCTACGAGCAGTACTTC. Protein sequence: CASSRDPSGFLYEQYF.

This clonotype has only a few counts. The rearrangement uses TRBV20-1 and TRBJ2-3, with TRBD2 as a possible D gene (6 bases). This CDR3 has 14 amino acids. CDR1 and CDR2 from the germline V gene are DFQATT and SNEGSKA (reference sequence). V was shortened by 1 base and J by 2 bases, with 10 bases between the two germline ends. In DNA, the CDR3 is TGCAGTGCTAGAGCGGGACTCAACACAGATACGCAGTATTTT. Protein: CSARAGLNTDTQYF.

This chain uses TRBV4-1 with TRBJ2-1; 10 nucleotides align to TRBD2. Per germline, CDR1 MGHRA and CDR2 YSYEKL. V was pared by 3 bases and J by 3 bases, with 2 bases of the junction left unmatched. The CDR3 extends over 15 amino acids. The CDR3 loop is CASSHGTSDYNEQFF. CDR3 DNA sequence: TGCGCCAGCAGCCATGGGACTAGCGACTACAATGAGCAGTTCTTC.

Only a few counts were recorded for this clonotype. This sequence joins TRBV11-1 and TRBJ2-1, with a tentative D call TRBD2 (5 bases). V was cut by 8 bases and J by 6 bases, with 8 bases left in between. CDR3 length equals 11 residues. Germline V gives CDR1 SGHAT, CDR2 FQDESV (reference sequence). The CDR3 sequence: CASVAGNEQFF. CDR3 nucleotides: TGTGCCAGCGTTGCGGGCAATGAGCAGTTCTTC.

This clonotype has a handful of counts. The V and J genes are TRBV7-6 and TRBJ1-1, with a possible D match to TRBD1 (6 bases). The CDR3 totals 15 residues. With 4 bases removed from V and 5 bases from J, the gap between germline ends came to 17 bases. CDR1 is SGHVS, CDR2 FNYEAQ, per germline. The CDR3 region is CASSSRGGARTEAFF. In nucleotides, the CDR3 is TGTGCCAGCAGCTCCCGGGGGGGGGCGCGAACTGAAGCTTTCTTT.

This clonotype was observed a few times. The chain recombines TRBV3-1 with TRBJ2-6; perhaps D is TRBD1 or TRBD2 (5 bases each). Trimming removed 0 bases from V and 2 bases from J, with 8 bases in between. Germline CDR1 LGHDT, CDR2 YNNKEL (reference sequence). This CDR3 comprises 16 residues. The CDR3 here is CASSQDVGPGANVLTF. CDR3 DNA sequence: TGTGCCAGCAGCCAAGATGTGGGACCTGGGGCCAACGTCCTGACTTTC.

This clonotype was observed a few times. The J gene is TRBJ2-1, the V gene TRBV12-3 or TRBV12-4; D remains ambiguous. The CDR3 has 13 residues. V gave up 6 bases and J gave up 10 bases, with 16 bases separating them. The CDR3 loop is CASRTTSSREQFF. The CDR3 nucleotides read TGTGCCAGCAGAACCACCTCCTCACGCGAGCAGTTCTTC.

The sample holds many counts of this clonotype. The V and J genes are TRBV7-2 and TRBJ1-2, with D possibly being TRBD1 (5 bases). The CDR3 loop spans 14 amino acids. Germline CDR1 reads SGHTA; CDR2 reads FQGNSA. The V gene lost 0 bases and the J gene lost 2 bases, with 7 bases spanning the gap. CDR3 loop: CASSLATGNYGYTF. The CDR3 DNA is TGTGCCAGCAGCTTAGCTACAGGAAACTATGGCTACACCTTC.

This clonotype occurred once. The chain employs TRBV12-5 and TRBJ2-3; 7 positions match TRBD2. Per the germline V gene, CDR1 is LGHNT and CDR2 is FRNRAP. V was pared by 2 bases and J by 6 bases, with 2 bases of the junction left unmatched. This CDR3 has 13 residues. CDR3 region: CASGLTGGDTQYF. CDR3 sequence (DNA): TGTGCTAGTGGTTTGACCGGGGGGGATACGCAGTATTTT.

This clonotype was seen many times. The DNA for the CDR3 is TGTGCCAGCAGCTTGCTCATGAACACTGAAGCTTTCTTT. This encodes CASSLLMNTEAFF. The gene calls are TRBV5-6 and TRBJ1-1, with D hard to call. Germline CDR1 reads SGHDT; CDR2 reads YYEEEE. The CDR3 sequence is 13 residues long. V was pared by 1 base and J by 0 bases, with 4 bases between.

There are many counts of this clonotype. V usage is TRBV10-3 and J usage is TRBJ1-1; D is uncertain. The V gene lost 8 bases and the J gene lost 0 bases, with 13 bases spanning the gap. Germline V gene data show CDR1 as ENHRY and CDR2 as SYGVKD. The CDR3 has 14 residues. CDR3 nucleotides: TGTGCCATCTCTAGCACGAGATTGAACACTGAAGCTTTCTTT. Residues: CAISSTRLNTEAFF.